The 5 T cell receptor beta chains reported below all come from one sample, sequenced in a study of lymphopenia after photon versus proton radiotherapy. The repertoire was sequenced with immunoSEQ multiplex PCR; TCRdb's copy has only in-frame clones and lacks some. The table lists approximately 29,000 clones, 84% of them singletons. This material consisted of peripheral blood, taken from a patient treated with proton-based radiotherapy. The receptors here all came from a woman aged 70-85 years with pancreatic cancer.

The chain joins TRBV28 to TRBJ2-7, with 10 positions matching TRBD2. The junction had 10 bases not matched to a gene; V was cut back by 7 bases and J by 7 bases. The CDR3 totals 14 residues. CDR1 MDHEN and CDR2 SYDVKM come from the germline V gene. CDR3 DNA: TGTGCCAGCAAGGCGGGGACTAGCGTAGGGGAGCAGTACTTC. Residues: CASKAGTSVGEQYF.

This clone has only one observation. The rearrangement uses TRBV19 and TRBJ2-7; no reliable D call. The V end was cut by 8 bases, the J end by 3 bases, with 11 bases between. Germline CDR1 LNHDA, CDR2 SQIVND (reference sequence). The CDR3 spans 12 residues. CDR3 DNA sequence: TGTGCCAGTTCCGGAGTCGACTACGAGCAGTACTTC. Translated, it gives CASSGVDYEQYF.

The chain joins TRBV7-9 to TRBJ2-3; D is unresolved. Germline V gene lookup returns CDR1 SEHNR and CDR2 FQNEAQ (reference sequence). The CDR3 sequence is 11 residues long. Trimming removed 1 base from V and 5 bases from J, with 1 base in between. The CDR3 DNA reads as TGTGCCAGCAGCTTAGTAGATACGCAGTATTTT. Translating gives CASSLVDTQYF. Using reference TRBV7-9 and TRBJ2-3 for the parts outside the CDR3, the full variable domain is DTGVSQNPRHKITKRGQNVTFRCDPISEHNRLYWYRQTLGQGPEFLTYFQNEAQLEKSRLLSDRFSAERPKGSFSTLEIQRTEQGDSAMYLCASSLVDTQYFGPGTRLTVL.

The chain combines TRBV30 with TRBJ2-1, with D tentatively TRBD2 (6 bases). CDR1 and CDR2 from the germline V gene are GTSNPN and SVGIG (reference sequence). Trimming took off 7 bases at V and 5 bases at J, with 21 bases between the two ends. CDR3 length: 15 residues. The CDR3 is CASGASEMGDNEQFF. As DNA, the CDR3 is TGTGCCTCGGGAGCGTCGGAGATGGGCGACAATGAGCAGTTCTTC.

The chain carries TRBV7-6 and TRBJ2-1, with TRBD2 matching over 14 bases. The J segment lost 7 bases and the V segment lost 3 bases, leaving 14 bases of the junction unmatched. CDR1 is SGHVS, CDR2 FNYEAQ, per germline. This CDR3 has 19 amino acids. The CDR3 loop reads CASSLAPSAGLAGANEQFF. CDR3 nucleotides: TGTGCCAGCAGCTTGGCGCCGTCGGCGGGACTAGCGGGAGCTAATGAGCAGTTCTTC.